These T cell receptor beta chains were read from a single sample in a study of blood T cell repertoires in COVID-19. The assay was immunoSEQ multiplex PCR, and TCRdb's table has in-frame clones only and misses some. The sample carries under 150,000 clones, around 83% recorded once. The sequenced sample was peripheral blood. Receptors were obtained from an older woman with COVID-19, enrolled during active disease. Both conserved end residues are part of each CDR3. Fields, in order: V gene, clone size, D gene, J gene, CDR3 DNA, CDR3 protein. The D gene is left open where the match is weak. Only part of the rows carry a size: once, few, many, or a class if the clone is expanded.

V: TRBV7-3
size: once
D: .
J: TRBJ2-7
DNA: TGTGCCAGCAGCTTCGGACAGCCCCCTTACGAGCAGTACTTC
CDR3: CASSFGQPPYEQYF

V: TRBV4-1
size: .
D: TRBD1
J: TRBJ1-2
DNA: TGCGCCAGCAGCCAAGTCTACTTAACCCAACAGGGGGGCTATGGCTACACCTTC
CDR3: CASSQVYLTQQGGYGYTF

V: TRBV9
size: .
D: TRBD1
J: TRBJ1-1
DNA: TGTGCCAGCAGCGATAATCCCCCCGGGACAGGGGGGTACACTGAAGCTTTCTTT
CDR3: CASSDNPPGTGGYTEAFF

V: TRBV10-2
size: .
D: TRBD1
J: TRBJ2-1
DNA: TGCGCCAGCAGTGGGGTGGGACAGGGGGCAAACAATGAGCAGTTCTTC
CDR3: CASSGVGQGANNEQFF

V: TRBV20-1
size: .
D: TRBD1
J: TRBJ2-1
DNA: TGCAGTGCTAGTGGAACCGGGACAGCAGTTTACAATGAGCAGTTCTTC
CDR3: CSASGTGTAVYNEQFF

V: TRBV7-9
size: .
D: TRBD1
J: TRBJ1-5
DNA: TGTGCCAGCAGCACCTCGACAGGGGTTCAACAGCCCCAGCATTTT
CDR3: CASSTSTGVQQPQHF

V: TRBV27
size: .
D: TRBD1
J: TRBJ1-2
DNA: TGTGCCAGCAGACTATGGACAGGGGGCGATGATGGCTACACCTTC
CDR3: CASRLWTGGDDGYTF

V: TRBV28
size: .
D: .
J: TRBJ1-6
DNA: TGTGCCAGCAGTCCCAGGGAATTAGAGCAGGGACAAATTAATTCACCCCTCCACTTT
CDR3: CASSPRELEQGQINSPLHF

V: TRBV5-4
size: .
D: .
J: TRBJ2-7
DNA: TGTGCCAGCACCCTTTTCGCGGGGAGCTCCTACGAGCAGTACTTC
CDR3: CASTLFAGSSYEQYF

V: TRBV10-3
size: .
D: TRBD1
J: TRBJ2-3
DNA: TGTGCCATCAGCCTCAGTGGGACAGACAGCACAGATACGCAGTATTTT
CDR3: CAISLSGTDSTDTQYF

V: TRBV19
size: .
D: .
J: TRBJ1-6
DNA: TGTGCCAGTAGTATCTCAGCGGAGAGCTCCTATAATTCACCCCTCCACTTT
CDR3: CASSISAESSYNSPLHF

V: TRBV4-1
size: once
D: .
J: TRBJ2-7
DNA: TGCGCCAGCAGCCAAGTCCGGGTCGGACCTCGGGGAAATGACGAGCAGTACTTC
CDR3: CASSQVRVGPRGNDEQYF

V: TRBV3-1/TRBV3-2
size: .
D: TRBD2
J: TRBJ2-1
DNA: TGTGCCAGCAGCCAAGCTCTCGGACTAGCGGGGGGACGACTCTACAATGAGCAGTTCTTC
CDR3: CASSQALGLAGGRLYNEQFF

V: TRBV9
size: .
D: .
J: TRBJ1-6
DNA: TGTGCCAGCAGCGTAGCTTGGGCCAGCACCTCTTCACCCCTCCACTTT
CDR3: CASSVAWASTSSPLHF

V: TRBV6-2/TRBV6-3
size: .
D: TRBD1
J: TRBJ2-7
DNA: TGTGCCAGCAGTTATTCGCCGGGGACAGGGTGGACCTACGAGCAGTACTTC
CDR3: CASSYSPGTGWTYEQYF

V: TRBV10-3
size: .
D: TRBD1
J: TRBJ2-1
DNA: TGTGCCATCAGCGGCTGGGGGACAGGGGTTGGTGAGCAGTTCTTC
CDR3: CAISGWGTGVGEQFF

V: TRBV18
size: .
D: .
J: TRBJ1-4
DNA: TGTGCCAGCTCACCGGGAGGGAATGAAAAACTGTTTTTT
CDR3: CASSPGGNEKLFF

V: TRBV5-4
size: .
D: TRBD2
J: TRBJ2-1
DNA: TGTGCCAGCAGTTCCGGGGGGGCAGAAGAGCAGTTCTTC
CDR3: CASSSGGAEEQFF

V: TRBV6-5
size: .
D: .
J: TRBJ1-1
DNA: TGTGCCAGCAGGTTTGGCTCAGACAGCCCCGAAGCTTTCTTT
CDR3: CASRFGSDSPEAFF

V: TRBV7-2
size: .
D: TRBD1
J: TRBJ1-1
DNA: TGTGCCAGCAGCGGCAGACAGGGGGCGAATGAAGCTTTCTTT
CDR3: CASSGRQGANEAFF

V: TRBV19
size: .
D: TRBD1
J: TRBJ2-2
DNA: TGTGCCAGTAGTATAGGGTCTCTGGGTTCGTGGGACAGAAACACCGGGGAGCTGTTTTTT
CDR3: CASSIGSLGSWDRNTGELFF

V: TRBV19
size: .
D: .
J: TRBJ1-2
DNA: TGTGCCAGTAGTATTACCCGCAGTTCTAACTATGGCTACACCTTC
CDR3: CASSITRSSNYGYTF

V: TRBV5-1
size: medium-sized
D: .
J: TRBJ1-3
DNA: TGCGCCAGCAGCTTAACGGCGGAGGGTGGAAACACCATATATTTT
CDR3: CASSLTAEGGNTIYF

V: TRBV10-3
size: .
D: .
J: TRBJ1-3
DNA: TGTGCCATCAGTGAGTCGATTTCTTACAGCCGCTCTGGAAACACCATATATTTT
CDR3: CAISESISYSRSGNTIYF

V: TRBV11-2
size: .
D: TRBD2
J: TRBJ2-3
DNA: TGTGCCAGCAGCTTAGTCGGGGGGGGGATCACAGATACGCAGTATTTT
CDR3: CASSLVGGGITDTQYF

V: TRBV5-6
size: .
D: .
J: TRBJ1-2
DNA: TGTGCCAGCTCGGGAGTCTCAGCTAACTATGGCTACACCTTC
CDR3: CASSGVSANYGYTF

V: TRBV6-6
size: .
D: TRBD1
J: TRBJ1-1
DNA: TGTGCCAGCAGTGTTTCCGGGACAGGGACCACTGAAGCTTTCTTT
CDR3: CASSVSGTGTTEAFF

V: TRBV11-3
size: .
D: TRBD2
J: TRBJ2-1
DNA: TGTGCCAGCAGCTTAGGGGGGGCGGGGGGCTACAATGAGCAGTTCTTC
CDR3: CASSLGGAGGYNEQFF

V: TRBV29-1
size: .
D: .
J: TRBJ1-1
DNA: TGCAGCGTTGAAGGACAACTGAACACTGAAGCTTTCTTT
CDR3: CSVEGQLNTEAFF

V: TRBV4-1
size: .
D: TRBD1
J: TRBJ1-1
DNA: TGCGCCAGCACTAAGGGACAGGCCCTGATGAACACTGAAGCTTTCTTT
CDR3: CASTKGQALMNTEAFF

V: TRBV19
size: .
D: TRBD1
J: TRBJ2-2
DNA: TGTGCCAGTAGTATACAGGGGGCGATCGGGGAGCTGTTTTTT
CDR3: CASSIQGAIGELFF

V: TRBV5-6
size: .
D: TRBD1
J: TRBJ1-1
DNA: TGTGCCAGCAGCTTATACAGGGGGGAAGCTTTCTTT
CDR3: CASSLYRGEAFF

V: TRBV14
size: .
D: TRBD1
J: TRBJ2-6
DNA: TGTGCCAGCAGCGAAGGACAGGGGATAACCTACTCTGGGGCCAACGTCCTGACTTTC
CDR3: CASSEGQGITYSGANVLTF

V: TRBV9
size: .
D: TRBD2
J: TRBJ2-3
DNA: TGTGCCAGCAGCGTAGATCTAGCGGGGGGATCTACAGATACGCAGTATTTT
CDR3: CASSVDLAGGSTDTQYF

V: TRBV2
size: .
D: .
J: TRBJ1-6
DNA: TGTGCCAGCATAGAACAGGGAATAAATAATTCACCCCTCCACTTT
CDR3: CASIEQGINNSPLHF

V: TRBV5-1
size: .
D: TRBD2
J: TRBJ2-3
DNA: TGCGCCAGCAGAACTGCAAGCGGGGGTTTCACAGATACGCAGTATTTT
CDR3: CASRTASGGFTDTQYF

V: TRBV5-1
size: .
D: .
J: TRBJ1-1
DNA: TGCGCCAGCAGCTTGGTTGGGGGGGACACTGAAGCTTTCTTT
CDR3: CASSLVGGDTEAFF

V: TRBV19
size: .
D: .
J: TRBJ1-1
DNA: TGTGCCAGTAGTATACAGGGGCCCAGGGTACCTGAAGCTTTCTTT
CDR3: CASSIQGPRVPEAFF

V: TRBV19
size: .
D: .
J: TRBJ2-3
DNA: TGTGCCAGTAGTATCGACTTACCAGATACGCAGTATTTT
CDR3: CASSIDLPDTQYF

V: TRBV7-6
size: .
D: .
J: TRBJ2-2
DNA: TGTGCCAGCAGCTTAAGGGGGTTTGGCACCGGGGAGCTGTTTTTT
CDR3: CASSLRGFGTGELFF

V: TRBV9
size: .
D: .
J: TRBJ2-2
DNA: TGTGCCAGCAGCGTAGTGGCAATCACCGGGGAGCTGTTTTTT
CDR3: CASSVVAITGELFF